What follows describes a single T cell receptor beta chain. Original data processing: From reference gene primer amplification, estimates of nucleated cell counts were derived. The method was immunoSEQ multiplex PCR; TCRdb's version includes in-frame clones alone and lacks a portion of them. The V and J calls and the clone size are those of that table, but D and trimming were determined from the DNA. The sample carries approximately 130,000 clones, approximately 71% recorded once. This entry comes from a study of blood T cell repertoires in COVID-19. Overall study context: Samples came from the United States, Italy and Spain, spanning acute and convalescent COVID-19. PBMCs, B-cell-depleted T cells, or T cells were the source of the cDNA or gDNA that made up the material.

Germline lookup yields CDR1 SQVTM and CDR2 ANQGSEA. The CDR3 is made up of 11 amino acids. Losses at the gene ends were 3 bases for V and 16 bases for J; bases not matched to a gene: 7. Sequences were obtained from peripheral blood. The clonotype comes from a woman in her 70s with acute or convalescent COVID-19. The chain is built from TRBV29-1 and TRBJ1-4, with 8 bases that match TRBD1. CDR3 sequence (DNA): TGCAGCGTTGAGGATGGGACAGGATGGTTTTTT. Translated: CSVEDGTGWFF. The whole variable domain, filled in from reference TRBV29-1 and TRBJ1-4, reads SAVISQKPSRDICQRGTSLTIQCQVDSQVTMMFWYRQQPGQSLTLIATANQGSEATYESGFVIDKFPISRPNLTFSTLTVSNMSPEDSSIYLCSVEDGTGWFFGSGTQLSVL.